These 26 T cell receptor beta chains came from one sample sequenced in a study of cytomegalovirus exposure and HLA in healthy donors. 60 Vbeta and 13 Jbeta primers were used in PCR. Assay: immunoSEQ multiplex PCR; the TCRdb copy retains only in-frame clones and omits some. The sample holds some 150,000 clones, about four fifths seen once. Sequenced: PBMCs. These receptors all stem from a woman younger than 30 in good health and CMV-seropositive.

The chain combines TRBV6-1 with TRBJ1-5; D unresolved. V lost 0 bases and J 7 bases, leaving 10 bases between the germline ends. The CDR3 is 14 residues long. Germline V gene sequence: CDR1 MNHNS, CDR2 SASEGT. Here the CDR3 DNA reads TGTGCCAGCAGTGAAGCGTTGGTGGGCCAGCCCCAGCATTTT. Translated: CASSEALVGQPQHF.

The J gene is TRBJ2-5, the V gene TRBV7-2; D call uncertain. CDR1 and CDR2 (germline): SGHTA, FQGNSA. The V gene lost 1 base and the J gene lost 3 bases, with 6 bases spanning the gap. The CDR3 totals 13 residues. This CDR3 is CASSLDYKETQYF. The CDR3 nucleotides are TGTGCCAGCAGCTTAGACTATAAAGAGACCCAGTACTTC.

V is TRBV5-6 and J is TRBJ2-1; TRBD2 agrees at 11 bases. V gave up 0 bases and J gave up 4 bases; unmatched junction bases: 0. The CDR3 covers 15 residues. Germline V gene lookup returns CDR1 SGHDT and CDR2 YYEEEE. DNA for the CDR3: TGTGCCAGCAGCTTGGTAGCGGGGGGGTACAATGAGCAGTTCTTC. It yields the protein CASSLVAGGYNEQFF.

The count of this clone is one. This chain connects TRBV4-1 to TRBJ2-7; TRBD1 aligns across 7 bases. CDR1 is MGHRA, CDR2 YSYEKL, per germline. This CDR3 is 15 amino acids long. J was trimmed by 8 bases and V by 1 base; bases with no gene match: 11. CDR3 amino acids: CASSQVTGILRQQYF. The CDR3 bases are TGCGCCAGCAGCCAAGTGACAGGGATTCTACGTCAGCAGTACTTC.

In nucleotides, the CDR3 is TGTGCCAGCAGCACCCGGGCGGAGGGGACCTACGAGCAGTACTTC. Amino acid sequence: CASSTRAEGTYEQYF. The V gene is TRBV9, the J gene TRBJ2-7; the D gene is possibly TRBD2 (6 bases). Germline lookup yields CDR1 SGDLS and CDR2 YYNGEE. The CDR3 consists of 15 residues. Trimming stripped 4 bases from V and 2 bases from J, with 16 bases between. The complete variable domain, with remaining parts taken from reference TRBV9 and TRBJ2-7, reads DSGVTQTPKHLITATGQRVTLRCSPRSGDLSVYWYQQSLDQGLQFLIQYYNGEERAKGNILERFSAQQFPDLHSELNLSSLELGDSALYFCASSTRAEGTYEQYFGPGTRLTVT.

The chain has TRBV21-1 and TRBJ1-5; the table names TRBD1, a call not compared with the DNA. TRBV21-1 is termed a pseudogene. This CDR3 contains 18 residues. The chain's CDR3 is CASSKDPGSRCSNQPQHF. The CDR3 DNA reads as TGTGCCAGCAGCAAAGACCCAGGGTCCCGGTGTAGCAATCAGCCCCAGCATTTT.

V and J are TRBV7-6 and TRBJ2-5, with 11 nucleotides matching TRBD1. The germline V gene encodes CDR1 SGHVS and CDR2 FNYEAQ. This CDR3 spans 15 amino acids. V lost 6 bases, J lost 4 bases, and 7 bases stayed unmatched. For the CDR3, the DNA is TGTGCCAGCAGATTCCTGGACAGGGGGCCAGAGACCCAGTACTTC. It translates to CASRFLDRGPETQYF.

The CDR3 DNA reads as TGTGCCAGCAGTCGAATTCTATCCTACAATGAGCAGTTCTTC. Translation gives CASSRILSYNEQFF. The genes are TRBV27 and TRBJ2-1; no clear D gene. CDR3 length: 14 amino acids. From germline, CDR1 is MNHEY and CDR2 SMNVEV (reference sequence). V shed 5 bases and J shed 1 base, with 9 bases lying between them.

The J gene is TRBJ1-2, the V gene TRBV27; TRBD1 agrees at 9 bases. V shed 4 bases, J shed 7 bases, and the junction held 7 bases outside the gene matches. The CDR3 sequence is 14 residues long. The V gene's germline CDR1 is MNHEY and CDR2 SMNVEV (reference sequence). The CDR3 nucleotides read TGTGCCAGCAGTTCGGGACAGGGTATCTTTGGCTACACCTTC. It yields the protein CASSSGQGIFGYTF.

V usage is TRBV28 and J usage is TRBJ2-6, with a possible D match to TRBD1 (6 bases). The V gene lost 10 bases and the J gene lost 3 bases, with 16 bases spanning the gap. The CDR3 runs to 15 residues. CDR1 is MDHEN, CDR2 SYDVKM, per germline. In DNA, the CDR3 is TGTGCCACCCATCTGGGGGCGCTTGGGGCCAACGTCCTGACTTTC. Translated, it gives CATHLGALGANVLTF.

The V call is TRBV5-5, the J call TRBJ2-5; D is unresolved. The ends were cut back, 4 bases at V and 4 bases at J, with 17 bases in the middle. CDR1 and CDR2 (germline): SGHKS, YYEKEE (reference sequence). The CDR3 has 15 residues. The CDR3 nucleotides read TGTGCCAGCAGCGGTGGTATACAGTTTGTAGAGACCCAGTACTTC. Translated, it gives CASSGGIQFVETQYF.

This chain links TRBV7-9 with TRBJ1-2, with no clear D. The CDR3 loop spans 15 amino acids. The ends were cut back, 3 bases at V and 7 bases at J, with 18 bases in the middle. Germline loops: CDR1 SEHNR, CDR2 FQNEAQ (reference sequence). This chain's CDR3 is CASSFILDNYAGYTF. In DNA form, the CDR3 reads TGTGCCAGCAGCTTTATTCTTGATAACTATGCTGGCTACACCTTC.

The chain carries TRBV2 and TRBJ2-7, with 9 nucleotides matching TRBD1. The ends lost 6 bases at V and 3 bases at J; junction bases unmatched: 0. The CDR3 sequence is 12 residues long. The germline V gene encodes CDR1 SNHLY and CDR2 FYNNEI. CDR3 in amino acids: CASRDRGYEQYF. The CDR3 DNA reads as TGTGCCAGCAGGGACAGGGGCTACGAGCAGTACTTC.

The chain is built from TRBV25-1 and TRBJ2-7; 9 bases are a match to TRBD2. The CDR3 runs 16 residues. J lost 3 bases, V lost 3 bases, and 9 bases had no gene match. Germline V gene data show CDR1 as MGHDK and CDR2 as SYGVNS. The CDR3, as DNA: TGTGCCAGCAGTGATTGGGCGTTAGCGGGGGTCTACGAGCAGTACTTC. It specifies CASSDWALAGVYEQYF.

The rearrangement uses TRBV5-6 and TRBJ2-5; 7 nucleotides agree with TRBD2. Trimming removed 0 bases from V and 6 bases from J; junction bases left unmatched: 5. The CDR3 is made up of 14 amino acids. Germline CDR1 reads SGHDT; CDR2 reads YYEEEE. The CDR3 DNA sequence: TGTGCCAGCAGCTTGGACCCCGGGAGGAAGACCCAGTACTTC. This codes for CASSLDPGRKTQYF. Based on the CDR3 plus reference TRBV5-6 and TRBJ2-5, the full variable domain is DAGVTQSPTHLIKTRGQQVTLRCSPKSGHDTVSWYQQALGQGPQFIFQYYEEEERQRGNFPDRFSGHQFPNYSSELNVNALLLGDSALYLCASSLDPGRKTQYFGPGTRLLVL.

This clone was seen once. The rearrangement uses TRBV4-1 and TRBJ2-3; possible D gene TRBD1, 6 bases. V gave up 1 base and J gave up 3 bases, with 11 bases separating them. Germline V gene lookup returns CDR1 MGHRA and CDR2 YSYEKL. The CDR3 extends over 15 amino acids. The CDR3 loop reads CASSQVPQGTDTQYF. CDR3 nucleotides: TGCGCCAGCAGCCAAGTTCCCCAGGGGACAGATACGCAGTATTTT.

This clone was detected only a few times. The gene calls are TRBV27 and TRBJ2-5; possible D gene TRBD1, 5 bases. The CDR3 contains 14 residues. Germline V gene data show CDR1 as MNHEY and CDR2 as SMNVEV (reference sequence). V was cut by 6 bases and J by 4 bases, with 15 bases left in between. CDR3 region: CASRSLGPVETQYF. Here the CDR3 DNA reads TGTGCCAGCAGAAGCCTGGGGCCGGTAGAGACCCAGTACTTC.

The gene calls are TRBV2 and TRBJ1-5; D may be TRBD1 (6 bases). CDR1 is SNHLY and CDR2 is FYNNEI in the germline V gene. The CDR3 has 18 amino acids. With 6 bases removed from V and 4 bases from J, the gap between germline ends came to 25 bases. The CDR3 coding sequence is TGTGCCAGCAGCCATACTCTCCGGGACATCCATCTAAATCAGCCCCAGCATTTT. Amino acid sequence: CASSHTLRDIHLNQPQHF. Complete variable domain (other parts from reference TRBV2 and TRBJ1-5): EPEVTQTPSHQVTQMGQEVILRCVPISNHLYFYWYRQILGQKVEFLVSFYNNEISEKSEIFDDQFSVERPDGSNFTLKIRSTKLEDSAMYFCASSHTLRDIHLNQPQHFGDGTRLSIL.

The CDR3 sequence is CATSRDGDNTDTQYF. The CDR3 DNA reads TGTGCCACCAGCAGAGATGGAGATAATACAGATACGCAGTATTTT. This chain uses TRBV15 with TRBJ2-3; no reliable D call. Trimming took off 0 bases at V and 3 bases at J, with 10 bases between the two ends. Germline loops: CDR1 LNHNV, CDR2 YYDKDF (reference sequence). This CDR3 spans 15 amino acids.

About this clone: Other nucleotide sequences from this sample produce the same CDR3. The J gene is TRBJ2-3, the V gene TRBV18, with TRBD2 matching 7 bases. The CDR3 runs 15 residues. V shed 3 bases and J 2 bases; nucleotides not matched to a gene: 5. Germline V gene sequence: CDR1 KGHSH, CDR2 LQKENI. The CDR3 coding sequence is TGTGCCAGCTCACCGGTAGCGGGCATCACAGATACGCAGTATTTT. This encodes CASSPVAGITDTQYF.

The rearrangement uses TRBV6-5 and TRBJ1-2; TRBD1 matches at 10 bases. Germline V CDR1 and CDR2: MNHEY, SVGAGI. The CDR3 contains 14 residues. V trimming: 6 bases; J trimming: 2 bases; junction bases outside the gene matches: 3. This CDR3 reads CASSRDRGNYGYTF. CDR3 sequence (DNA): TGTGCCAGCAGCCGGGACAGGGGAAACTATGGCTACACCTTC.

J is TRBJ1-5 and V is TRBV30; D ambiguous. The CDR3 has 13 residues. V gave up 0 bases and J gave up 5 bases, with 8 bases separating them. Germline lookup yields CDR1 GTSNPN and CDR2 SVGIG (reference sequence). The CDR3: CAWSVDGDQPQHF. CDR3 bases: TGTGCCTGGAGTGTTGATGGAGATCAGCCCCAGCATTTT.

The rearrangement joins TRBV10-3 to TRBJ2-2; weak D call: TRBD1 (5 bases). The CDR3 extends over 14 amino acids. Trimming cost V 7 bases and J 1 base, with 10 bases left between them. Germline V gives CDR1 ENHRY, CDR2 SYGVKD. The CDR3 DNA is TGTGCCATCACCGCCGGACAGAACACCGGGGAGCTGTTTTTT. Its protein product is CAITAGQNTGELFF.

The rearrangement joins TRBV19 to TRBJ2-4, with D unresolved. The germline gives CDR1 LNHDA, CDR2 SQIVND (reference sequence). This CDR3 is built from 11 residues. V lost 11 bases to trimming and J lost 4 bases, with 9 bases between them. CDR3: CAGTLKNIQYF. The CDR3 DNA sequence: TGTGCCGGTACTTTGAAAAACATTCAGTACTTC.

This chain links TRBV4-3 with TRBJ1-2, with a possible D match to TRBD1 (5 bases). V lost 1 base to trimming and J lost 4 bases, with 16 bases between them. Per the germline V gene, CDR1 is LGHNA and CDR2 is YSLEER. The CDR3 has 16 amino acids. CDR3 in DNA: TGCGCCAGCAGCCAAGTAGGTAGTAGACAGCCCTATGGCTACACCTTC. This encodes CASSQVGSRQPYGYTF.

The CDR3 is CAIREPPAYEQYF. DNA of the CDR3: TGTGCCATCCGGGAGCCCCCGGCCTACGAGCAGTACTTC. This chain joins TRBV2 and TRBJ2-7; tentative D call: TRBD2 (6 bases). Trimming took off 10 bases at V and 2 bases at J, with 15 bases between the two ends. There are 13 residues in the CDR3. CDR1 is SNHLY and CDR2 is FYNNEI in the germline V gene.